This T cell receptor beta chain was identified in a study of T cells in Graves' hyperthyroidism and ophthalmopathy. Study background: Peripheral blood was acquired at first diagnosis, ahead of any therapy whatsoever.

CDR1 and CDR2 (germline): SEHNR, FQNEAQ (reference sequence). The CDR3 length is 14 residues. Deletions cut 5 bases from V and 6 bases from J, with 17 bases between. In this sample, this clonotype turned up a few times. Clinical Activity Scores of at least 3, NOSPECS grades of at least 4 and durations under 3 months characterized ophthalmopathy patients. Orbital computed tomography and thyroid ultrasound, together with serum TRAb and thyroxine and clinical symptoms, were used for diagnoses. 10 ml fresh peripheral blood yielded the PBMCs. TCR beta CDR3 regions were amplified from RNA. First-round RT-PCR of the TCR CDR3 relied on the HTBI primer set. TCRdb re-derived calls from the multiplex PCR reads in MiXCR, one entry per CDR3 protein. The sample shows approximately 430,000 distinct CDR3 sequences, under 15% of them seen only once.

The chain combines TRBV7-9 with TRBJ2-7; D perhaps matches TRBD2 (6 bases). The specimen sequenced was blood. The sequence was obtained from a man between 18 and 35 years old with Graves' ophthalmopathy. The CDR3 loop is CASSPMDISGEQYF. CDR3 bases: TGTGCCAGCAGCCCCATGGACATTAGCGGCGAGCAGTACTTC.